The TCR beta chain described here comes from a study of T cells after yellow fever vaccination. Looked up from germline, CDR1 is SGDLS and CDR2 is YYNGEE. CDR3 length: 15 residues. Trimming removed 3 bases from V and 6 bases from J; junction bases left unmatched: 5. TCRdb independently ran MiXCR on the 5' RACE reads; one entry per CDR3 protein. The table has 620,000 or so distinct CDR3 sequences, about 12% seen once; the top ten hold 15%. The V call is TRBV9, the J call TRBJ2-1; 11 bases agree with TRBD2. This clonotype was obtained from a man aged 25 to 45 who received the YFV17D yellow fever vaccine. The sample was PBMCs, taken on the day of the yellow fever booster vaccination. The CDR3 sequence is CASSATGTSGNEQFF. In nucleotides, the CDR3 is TGTGCCAGCAGCGCGACCGGGACTAGCGGCAATGAGCAGTTCTTC.